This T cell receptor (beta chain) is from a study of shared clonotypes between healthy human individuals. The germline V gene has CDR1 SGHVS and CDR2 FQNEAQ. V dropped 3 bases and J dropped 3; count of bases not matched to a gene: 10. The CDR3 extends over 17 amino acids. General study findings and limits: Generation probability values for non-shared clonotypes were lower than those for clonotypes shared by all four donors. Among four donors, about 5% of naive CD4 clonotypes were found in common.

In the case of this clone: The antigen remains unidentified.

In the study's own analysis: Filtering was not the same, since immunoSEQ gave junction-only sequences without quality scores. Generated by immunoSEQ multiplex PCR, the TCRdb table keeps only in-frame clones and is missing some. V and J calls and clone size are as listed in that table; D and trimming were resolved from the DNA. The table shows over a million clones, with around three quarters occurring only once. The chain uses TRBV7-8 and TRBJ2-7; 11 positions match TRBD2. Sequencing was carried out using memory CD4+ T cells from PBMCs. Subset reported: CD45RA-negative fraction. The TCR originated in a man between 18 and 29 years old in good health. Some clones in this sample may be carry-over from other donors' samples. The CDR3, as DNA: TGTGCCAGCAGCTTGGGCCTCGATAGCGGGAGGGTCTACGAGCAGTACTTC. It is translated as CASSLGLDSGRVYEQYF.